This T cell receptor beta chain was recovered during a study of graft-versus-host responses after intestinal transplantation. The overall study: Multivisceral, liver-intestinal, or isolated intestinal transplants were given to recipients. Anti-thymocyte globulin induction preceded two to four years of tacrolimus and steroid maintenance in all recipients. Study results and limitations: Analysis identified GvH clones in recipient marrow, with some appearing first in ileum or blood. High graft-versus-host to host-versus-graft clonal ratios were seen in allografts of patients with graft-donor T cell macrochimerism.

The repertoire was sequenced with immunoSEQ multiplex PCR; TCRdb's copy has only in-frame clones and lacks some. The sample yields about 30,000 clones, roughly 85% seen once. This CDR3 region has 15 residues. Germline CDR1 is SGHRS and CDR2 is YFSETQ. V lost 4 bases, J lost 3 bases, and 9 bases stayed unmatched. As to this clone: Its target is not known.

The chain recombines TRBV5-1 with TRBJ1-2, with TRBD1 matching over 7 bases. This sequence was found in a human patient who received an intestinal transplant, so some T cells may come from the graft donor. Source: PBMCs, taken nearly 470 days after intestinal transplantation. CDR3 in DNA: TGCGCCAGCAGCGACTACAGGGGTCGGGACTATGGCTACACCTTC. It translates to CASSDYRGRDYGYTF.